This TCR beta chain was recorded in a study of Graves' ophthalmopathy and Graves' hyperthyroidism. Hyperthyroidism patients had new diagnoses, durations under 2 months, and ages of 18 to 65. Germline V gives CDR1 SGHTA, CDR2 FQGNSA. V lost 6 bases to trimming and J lost 7 bases, with 18 bases between them. This CDR3 comprises 14 residues. This clonotype was counted at least ten times. Scientists amplified the TCR beta CDR3 regions from RNA transcripts. An opening RT-PCR round employed HTBI primers and preceded a second-round multiplex PCR. TCRdb itself ran the multiplex PCR reads through MiXCR, one entry per CDR3 protein. In the table there are under 800,000 distinct CDR3 sequences, 22% of which are singletons.

This rearrangement joins TRBV7-2 to TRBJ2-5; a possible D gene is TRBD2 (7 bases). The sequenced sample consisted of peripheral blood. This clonotype was obtained from a young woman with stable Graves' hyperthyroidism. Some clones in this sample may be carry-over from other donors' samples. The CDR3, as DNA: TGTGCCAGCAGTTTGCGGGGGCCCGGGTGGACCCAGTACTTC. Its translation is CASSLRGPGWTQYF.